This record concerns one T cell receptor (beta chain) sequence. Its antigen is not identified. The record originates from a study of vaccination effects on CD4 cells after COVID-19. Turning to the study itself: Each participant received a vaccine that was either BNT162b2 or mRNA-1273, given as two doses.

ViraFEST assay sequencing came after antigen-specific CD4+ T cells were expanded with viral peptide pools. The culture ran for around nine days, and then CD4+ T cells were isolated. Having tested negative for nucleocapsid antibodies, the vaccine recipients showed no prior SARS-CoV-2 infection. Wells each received over 1.5 million PBMC, cultured with approximately 10 IU/ml IL-2 and about 9.3 ug/ml peptides. On day 3 and again on day 7, half the medium was replaced with IL-2 medium. Profiling relied on immunoSEQ multiplex PCR, and the TCRdb table lists in-frame clones only, not all of them. The sample lists just under 75,000 clones, 65% to 85% occurring once. Sequences were derived from CD4+ T cells from PBMCs cultured with HCoV-NL63 spike peptides, sampled before COVID-19 vaccination. This sequence was found in a human donor who received a COVID-19 vaccine.

This CDR3 is CASSQESGSNTGELFF. The CDR3 DNA reads TGTGCCAGCAGCCAAGAATCTGGTTCGAACACCGGGGAGCTGTTTTTT. The chain combines TRBV4-2 with TRBJ2-2; no firm D call. Germline assignment: CDR1 LGHNA and CDR2 YNFKEQ. Trimming took off 0 bases at V and 0 bases at J, with 8 bases between the two ends. This CDR3 contains 16 residues.